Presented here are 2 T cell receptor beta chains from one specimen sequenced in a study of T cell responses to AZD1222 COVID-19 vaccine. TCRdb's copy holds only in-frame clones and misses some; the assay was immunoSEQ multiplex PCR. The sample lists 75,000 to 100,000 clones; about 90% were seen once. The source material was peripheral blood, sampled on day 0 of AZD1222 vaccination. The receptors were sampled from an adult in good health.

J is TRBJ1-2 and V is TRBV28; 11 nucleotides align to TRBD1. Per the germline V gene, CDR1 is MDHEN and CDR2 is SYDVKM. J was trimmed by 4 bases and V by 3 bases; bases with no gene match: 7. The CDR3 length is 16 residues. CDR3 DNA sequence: TGTGCCAGCAGTTTCGACGCAGGACAGGGGGCCTATGGCTACACCTTC. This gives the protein CASSFDAGQGAYGYTF.

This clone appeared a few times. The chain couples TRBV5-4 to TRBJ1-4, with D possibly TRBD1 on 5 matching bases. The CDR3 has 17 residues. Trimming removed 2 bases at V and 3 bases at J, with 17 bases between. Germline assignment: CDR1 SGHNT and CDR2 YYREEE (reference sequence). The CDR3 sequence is CASSLGPESRANEKLFF. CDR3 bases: TGTGCCAGCAGCTTAGGCCCCGAGAGCAGGGCTAATGAAAAACTGTTTTTT.